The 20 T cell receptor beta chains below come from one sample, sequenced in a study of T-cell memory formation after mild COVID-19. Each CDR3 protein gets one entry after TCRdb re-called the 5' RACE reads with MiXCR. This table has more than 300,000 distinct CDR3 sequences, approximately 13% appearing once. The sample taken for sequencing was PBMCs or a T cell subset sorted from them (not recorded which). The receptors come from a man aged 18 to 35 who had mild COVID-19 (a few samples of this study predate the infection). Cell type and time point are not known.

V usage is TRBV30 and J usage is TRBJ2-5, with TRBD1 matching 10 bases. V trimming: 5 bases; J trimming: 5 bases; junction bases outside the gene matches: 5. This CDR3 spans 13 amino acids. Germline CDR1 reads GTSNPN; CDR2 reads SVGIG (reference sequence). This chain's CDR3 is CAWDRGREETQYF. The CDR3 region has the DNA TGTGCCTGGGACAGGGGGCGTGAGGAGACCCAGTACTTC.

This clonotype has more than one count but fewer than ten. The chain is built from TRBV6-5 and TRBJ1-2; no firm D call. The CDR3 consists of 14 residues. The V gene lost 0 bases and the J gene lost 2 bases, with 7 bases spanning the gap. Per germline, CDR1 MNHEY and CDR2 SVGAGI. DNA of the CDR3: TGTGCCAGCAGTTACTCGACCGGGAACTATGGCTACACCTTC. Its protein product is CASSYSTGNYGYTF.

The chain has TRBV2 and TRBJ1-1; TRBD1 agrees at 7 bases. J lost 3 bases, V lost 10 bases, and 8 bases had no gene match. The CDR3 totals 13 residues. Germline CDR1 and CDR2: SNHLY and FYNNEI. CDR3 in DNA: TGTGCCACAGAAACAGGGGCCCACACTGAAGCTTTCTTT. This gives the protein CATETGAHTEAFF.

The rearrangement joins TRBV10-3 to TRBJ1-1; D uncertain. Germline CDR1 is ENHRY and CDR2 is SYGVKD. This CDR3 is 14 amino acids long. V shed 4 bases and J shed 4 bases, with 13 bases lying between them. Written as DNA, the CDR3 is TGTGCCATCAGTGTGGAAGGTCGCGGCACTGAAGCTTTCTTT. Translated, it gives CAISVEGRGTEAFF.

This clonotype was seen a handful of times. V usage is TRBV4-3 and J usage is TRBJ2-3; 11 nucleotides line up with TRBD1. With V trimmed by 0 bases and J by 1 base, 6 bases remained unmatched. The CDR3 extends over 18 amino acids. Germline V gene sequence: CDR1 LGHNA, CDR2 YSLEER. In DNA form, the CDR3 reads TGCGCCAGCAGCCAAGAGTTGGGACAGGGGGTAGGCACAGATACGCAGTATTTT. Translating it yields CASSQELGQGVGTDTQYF.

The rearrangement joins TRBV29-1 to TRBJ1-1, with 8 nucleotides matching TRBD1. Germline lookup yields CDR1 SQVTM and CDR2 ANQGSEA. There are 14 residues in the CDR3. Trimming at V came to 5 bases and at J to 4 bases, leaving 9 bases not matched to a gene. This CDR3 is CSVTLTGVGTEAFF. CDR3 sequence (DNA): TGCAGCGTTACCTTGACAGGGGTGGGCACTGAAGCTTTCTTT.

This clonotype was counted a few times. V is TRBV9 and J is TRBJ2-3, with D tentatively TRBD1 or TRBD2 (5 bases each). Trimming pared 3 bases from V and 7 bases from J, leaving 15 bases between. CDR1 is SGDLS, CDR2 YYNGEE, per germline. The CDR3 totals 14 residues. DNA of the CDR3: TGTGCCAGCAGCGCCTTAGGGGACGGAAATACGCAGTATTTT. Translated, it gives CASSALGDGNTQYF.

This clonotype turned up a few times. CDR3 DNA sequence: TGTGCCAGCAGCGACGTACGAATGGGTAATGAAAAACTGTTTTTT. Translation gives CASSDVRMGNEKLFF. The chain recombines TRBV11-1 with TRBJ1-4; D unclear. Germline loops: CDR1 SGHAT, CDR2 FQDESV (reference sequence). V was trimmed by 5 bases and J by 4 bases, leaving 14 bases between them. The CDR3 spans 15 residues.

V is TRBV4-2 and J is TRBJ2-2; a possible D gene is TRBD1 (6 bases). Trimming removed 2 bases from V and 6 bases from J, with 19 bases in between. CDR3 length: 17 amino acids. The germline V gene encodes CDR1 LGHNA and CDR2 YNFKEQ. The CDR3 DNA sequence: TGTGCCAGCAGCCAAAGGACAGCCCCCGACGTCCCCGGGGAGCTGTTTTTT. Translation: CASSQRTAPDVPGELFF.

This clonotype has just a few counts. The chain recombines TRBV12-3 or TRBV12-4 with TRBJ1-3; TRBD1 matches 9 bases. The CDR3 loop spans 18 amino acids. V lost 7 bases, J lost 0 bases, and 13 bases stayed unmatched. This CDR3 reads CASNEPGTGLYSGNTIYF. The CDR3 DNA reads TGTGCCAGCAACGAACCCGGGACAGGGCTGTACTCTGGAAACACCATATATTTT.

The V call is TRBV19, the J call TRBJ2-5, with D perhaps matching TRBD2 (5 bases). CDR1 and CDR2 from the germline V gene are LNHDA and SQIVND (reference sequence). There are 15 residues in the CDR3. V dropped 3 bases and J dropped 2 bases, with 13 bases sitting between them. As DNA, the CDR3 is TGTGCCAGTAGTATCGGGAAGCGAGGGCAAGAGACCCAGTACTTC. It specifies CASSIGKRGQETQYF.

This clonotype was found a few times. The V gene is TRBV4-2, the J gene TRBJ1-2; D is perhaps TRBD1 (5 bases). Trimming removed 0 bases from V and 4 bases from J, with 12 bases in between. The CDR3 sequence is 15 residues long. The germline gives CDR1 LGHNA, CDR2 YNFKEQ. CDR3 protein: CASSQDPGGTYGYTF. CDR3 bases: TGTGCCAGCAGCCAAGATCCTGGGGGTACCTATGGCTACACCTTC.

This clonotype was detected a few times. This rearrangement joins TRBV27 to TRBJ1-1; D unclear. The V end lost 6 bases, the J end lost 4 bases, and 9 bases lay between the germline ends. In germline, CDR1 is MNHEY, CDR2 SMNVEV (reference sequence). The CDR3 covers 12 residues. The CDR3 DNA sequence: TGTGCCAGCAGACGAAGCGGCACTGAAGCTTTCTTT. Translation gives CASRRSGTEAFF.

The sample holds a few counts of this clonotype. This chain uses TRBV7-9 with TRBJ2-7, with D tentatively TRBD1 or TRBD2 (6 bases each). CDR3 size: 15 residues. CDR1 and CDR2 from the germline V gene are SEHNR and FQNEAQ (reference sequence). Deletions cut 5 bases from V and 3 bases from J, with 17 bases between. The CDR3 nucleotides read TGTGCCAGCAGCCCGATTACAGGGAGGAACTACGAGCAGTACTTC. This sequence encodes CASSPITGRNYEQYF.

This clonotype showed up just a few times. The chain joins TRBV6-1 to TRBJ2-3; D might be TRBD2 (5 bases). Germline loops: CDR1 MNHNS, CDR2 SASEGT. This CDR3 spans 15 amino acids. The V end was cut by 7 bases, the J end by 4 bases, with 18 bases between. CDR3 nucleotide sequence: TGTGCCAGCACCCCGGCACACTCTAGCCCAGATACGCAGTATTTT. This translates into CASTPAHSSPDTQYF.

The chain's CDR3 is CASSPFSSGGEDETQYF. The CDR3 DNA is TGCGCCAGCAGCCCCTTCTCTAGCGGGGGGGAGGATGAGACCCAGTACTTC. The chain uses TRBV4-3 and TRBJ2-5; TRBD2 agrees at 12 bases. With V trimmed by 4 bases and J by 5 bases, 11 bases remained unmatched. The germline V gene encodes CDR1 LGHNA and CDR2 YSLEER. This CDR3 has 17 residues.

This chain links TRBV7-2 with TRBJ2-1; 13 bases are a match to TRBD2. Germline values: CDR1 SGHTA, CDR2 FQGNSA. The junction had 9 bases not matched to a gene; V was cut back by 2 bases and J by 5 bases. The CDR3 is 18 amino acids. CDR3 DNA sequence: TGTGCCAGCAGCTTAAGACTAGCGGGGGGATCTATCCACAATGAGCAGTTCTTC. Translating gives CASSLRLAGGSIHNEQFF.

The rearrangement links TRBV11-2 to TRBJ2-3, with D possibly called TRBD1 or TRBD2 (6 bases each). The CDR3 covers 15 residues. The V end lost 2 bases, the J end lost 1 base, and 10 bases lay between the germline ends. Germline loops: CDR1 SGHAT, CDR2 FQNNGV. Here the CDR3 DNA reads TGTGCCAGCAGCTTAACGGGGGCCGGCACAGATACGCAGTATTTT. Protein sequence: CASSLTGAGTDTQYF.

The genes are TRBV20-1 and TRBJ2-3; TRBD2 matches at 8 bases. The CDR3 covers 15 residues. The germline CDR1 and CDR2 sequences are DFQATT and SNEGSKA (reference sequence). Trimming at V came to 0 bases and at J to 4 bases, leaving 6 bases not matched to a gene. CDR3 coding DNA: TGCAGTGCTAGAGAACTAGCGGAGGTATCAGATACGCAGTATTTT. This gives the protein CSARELAEVSDTQYF.

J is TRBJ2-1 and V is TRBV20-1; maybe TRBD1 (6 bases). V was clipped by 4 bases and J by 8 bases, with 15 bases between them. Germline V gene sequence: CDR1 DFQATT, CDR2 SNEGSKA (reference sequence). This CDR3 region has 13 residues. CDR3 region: CSATRTVNDEQFF. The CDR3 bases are TGCAGTGCTACAAGGACAGTGAACGATGAGCAGTTCTTC.